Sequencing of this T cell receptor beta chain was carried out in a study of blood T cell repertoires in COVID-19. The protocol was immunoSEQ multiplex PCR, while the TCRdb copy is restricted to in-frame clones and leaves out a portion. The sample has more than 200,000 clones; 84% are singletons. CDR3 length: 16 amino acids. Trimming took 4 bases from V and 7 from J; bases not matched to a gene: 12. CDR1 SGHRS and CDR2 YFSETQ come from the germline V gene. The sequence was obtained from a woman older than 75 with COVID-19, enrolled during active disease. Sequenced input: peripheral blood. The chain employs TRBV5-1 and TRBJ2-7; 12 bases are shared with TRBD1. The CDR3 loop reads CASSGPSGTGGREQYF. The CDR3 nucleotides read TGCGCCAGCAGCGGGCCCTCCGGGACAGGGGGCAGAGAGCAGTACTTC. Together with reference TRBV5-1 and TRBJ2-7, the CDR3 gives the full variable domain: KAGVTQTPRYLIKTRGQQVTLSCSPISGHRSVSWYQQTPGQGLQFLFEYFSETQRNKGNFPGRFSGRQFSNSRSEMNVSTLELGDSALYLCASSGPSGTGGREQYFGPGTRLTVT.